The next 3 T cell receptor beta chains were all read from a single sample in a study of CD8+CD57+ T cells in acquired aplastic anemia. The template for TCR beta VDJ and CDR3 sequence profiling was genomic DNA. A single record per CDR3 protein comes from TCRdb applying MiXCR to the reads. The sample contains roughly 130,000 distinct CDR3 sequences, about 48% of which appear only once. Sequencing was done on a sample of sorted CD4+, CD8+, or CD8+CD57+ T cells (not recorded which) from PBMCs. The receptors come from a human donor in good health, serving as a control.

Worth noting for this clonotype: A much larger clone is a single base away; this may be a read error. As the CDR3 is not closed by the conserved phenylalanine or tryptophan, this likely results from a read error. The CDR3 here is CASSQDGQGAREAFL. CDR3 DNA: TGTGCCAGCAGCCAAGACGGACAGGGGGCCAGAGAAGCTTTCCTT. This chain uses TRBV3-1 with TRBJ1-1, with 11 positions matching TRBD1. Germline trimming cut 0 bases from V and 8 bases from J; bases unmatched to any gene: 5. The CDR3 has 15 residues. Germline assignment: CDR1 LGHDT and CDR2 YNNKEL (reference sequence).

In the case of this clonotype: This CDR3 is missing its conserved last phenylalanine or tryptophan, likely due to a read error. CDR3 coding DNA: TGTGCCAGCAGCTTAGCGGGACAGCAGCGAGAGACCCAGTACTTA. Its protein product is CASSLAGQQRETQYL. V and J are TRBV7-8 and TRBJ2-5; 7 bases match TRBD1. The CDR3 length is 15 residues. The V gene's germline CDR1 is SGHVS and CDR2 FQNEAQ. V trimming: 0 bases; J trimming: 4 bases; junction bases outside the gene matches: 5.

This clonotype was recorded many times. The rearrangement links TRBV7-9 to TRBJ2-3; D remains ambiguous. V lost 4 bases and J 4 bases, leaving 3 bases between the germline ends. Germline assignment: CDR1 SEHNR and CDR2 FQNEAQ (reference sequence). The CDR3 consists of 11 residues. CDR3 protein: CASSSSDTQYF. The CDR3 DNA reads as TGTGCCAGCAGCTCCTCAGATACGCAGTATTTT.